The TCR beta chain under discussion was sequenced for a study of shared clonotypes between healthy human individuals. Whole-study context: Each donor had three CD4 naive, three CD4 memory, two CD8 naive and one CD8 memory plate.

As concerns this clone: Its antigen remains unknown.

Assay: immunoSEQ multiplex PCR; the TCRdb copy retains only in-frame clones and omits some. The data contain about 1.5 million clones, approximately 98% of them seen just once; the ten biggest clones take up 0.4% to 0.45%. The germline V gene encodes CDR1 SGHNT and CDR2 YENEEA. The CDR3 extends over 12 amino acids. Trimming removed 4 bases from V and 4 bases from J, with 6 bases in between. Overall study findings and caveats: Relative to their counterparts shared across all four donors, non-shared clonotypes exhibited diminished generation probabilities.

Only Caucasian adults living in Nashville, Tennessee made up the donor group. This receptor was identified in a young man in good health. The sample taken for sequencing was naive CD4+ T cells sorted from blood. The sample's subset: CD45RA+ positively selected. This chain uses TRBV11-3 with TRBJ2-3; unclear D gene. CDR3 residues: CASSSRSDTQYF. The CDR3 coding sequence is TGTGCCAGCAGCTCACGGTCAGATACGCAGTATTTT.